This T cell receptor beta chain was retrieved from a study of cytomegalovirus exposure and HLA in healthy donors (dated by TCRdb to the late 2010s). With regard to the full study: The 666 repertoires of the first cohort and the roughly 120 validation repertoires were produced on the same platform, according to a later analysis. The aim of the study was to test whether cataloging public T cell receptors could identify signatures of past pathogen exposure. In addition to the first cohort of 650 to 750 subjects, a separate validation cohort of some 120 different subjects was used. High-throughput TCR immunosequencing, statistical association of individual TCRs with disease status, and machine learning were combined to predict cytomegalovirus infection status.

The library was built by means of the immunoSEQ multiplex PCR assay. From the authors' description of their analysis: To diagnose cytomegalovirus status from the catalog of TCR beta chain sequences, a statistical classification framework was built. This immuneACCESS table, as held by TCRdb, lists in-frame sequences with V and J called but not all clones. Of the missing ones, under half trace to an unresolved V gene in checked studies; the others have no known cause. The D gene and trimming were derived from the DNA, and the V and J assignments and clone size from that table. This sample has 100,000 or so clones in its table, and about 90% of those were observed once. The ten biggest clones cover 5.5% to 7% of the sample. Taken from cysteine to phenylalanine, the CDR3 has 17 residues. Just the 51-base CDR3 DNA is kept, in frame starting at base 1. V loses 1 base, J loses 0 bases, and the germline ends lie 14 bases apart. The CDR1 and CDR2 encoded by the germline V gene are SNHLY and FYNNEI.

Regarding this clone: Its target antigen remains unknown. Per-base quality was not reported, and no clone a single base away is much larger than it.

Donors formed part of the validation cohort, which comprised fewer than 150 subjects and was distinct from the first cohort of under 800 subjects. General findings and caveats noted by the study authors: In vitro tests confirmed that a few of the cytomegalovirus-associated TCR beta chains recognize cytomegalovirus antigens. Most TCR sequences were observed very rarely across donors, whereas some public TCRs were present in many individuals. It was suggested by the authors that the approach could potentially be generalized to other disease states and immunological phenotypes. A later analysis found that TCRs clustered in the first cohort also tended to co-occur in the 95 to 150 validation repertoires, with more than 90% of cluster scores above 0. A later analysis had no HLA typing for the validation cohort, so co-occurrence there was scored across all 120 or so repertoires. A total of fewer than 200 TCR beta chains were listed by the study as associated with cytomegalovirus. The classifier was reported to diagnose cytomegalovirus status with high specificity and sensitivity in both the original cohort and the validation cohort.

The chain is encoded by TRBV2 joined to TRBJ2-3; the D gene is perhaps TRBD2, from 6 matching bases. This clonotype originated in a man between 18 and 29 years old in good health and CMV-seropositive. The sequenced material came from PBMCs. The nucleotide sequence is given as TGTGCCAGCAGTGAAGTGACTGGCGGGGCTAGCACAGATACGCAGTATTTT. This translates into CASSEVTGGASTDTQYF.